The TCR beta chain described here comes from a study of T-cell reconstitution after alpha-beta-depleted transplantation in children. V shed 2 bases and J shed 2 bases, with 9 bases lying between them. This CDR3 region has 14 residues. Germline V gene data show CDR1 as SGHNT and CDR2 as YENEEA. Unique molecular identifiers tagged the TCRbeta library. TCRdb re-called the PCR reads with MiXCR, one entry per CDR3 protein. The sample carries 550,000 to 600,000 distinct CDR3 sequences, 20% to 25% recorded once. V is TRBV11-3 and J is TRBJ2-5; D gene ambiguous. The clonotype comes from a boy in the first two years of life who had a stem cell transplant for acute myeloid leukemia, so the T cells may come from the graft donor. The material was PBMCs, mostly from graft donor cells, obtained 360 days after TCRalphabeta/CD19-depleted stem cell transplant. The CDR3 DNA reads as TGTGCCAGCAGCTTAAGTGCGGTACAAGAGACCCAGTACTTC. Its protein is CASSLSAVQETQYF.